This TCR beta chain was sequenced in a study of Ad26.COV2.S vaccination and SARS-CoV-2 variants. Turning to the study itself: COV1001, an Ad26.COV2.S trial, supplied this vaccine-arm donor. Each vaccinee took Ad26.COV2.S intramuscularly, once or twice 56 days apart. Study-level results: Vaccinees and placebo recipients showed similar non-spike TCR breadth.

Only in-frame clones appear in the TCRdb table, and some are missing; sequencing was by immunoSEQ multiplex PCR. The top ten clones hold 3.5% of a sample with about 390,000 clones, about nine tenths of them seen once. Treatment specified: approximately 18 received Ad26.COV2.S at low or high dose, single or two shots; roughly five received placebo; per-sample allocation not given. Sampling took place 63 days after the first vaccine or placebo injection. The study used a vaccine consisting of an Ad26 vector that expressed Wuhan-strain SARS-CoV-2 spike. Points on this clone: The antigen is unknown.

V was pared by 5 bases and J by 3 bases, with 7 bases of the junction left unmatched. CDR3 length equals 15 residues. Germline V gene data show CDR1 as MNHNY and CDR2 as SVGAGI (reference sequence). The source is a person between 18 and 65 years old who received the Ad26.COV2.S COVID-19 vaccine or a placebo. This sequence joins TRBV6-6 and TRBJ2-7; 10 nucleotides line up with TRBD2. The starting material was peripheral blood, obtained in a trial of Ad26.COV2.S vaccine versus placebo. The CDR3 region is CASSPPGLANYEQYF. The DNA for the CDR3 is TGTGCCAGCAGTCCACCGGGACTAGCGAACTACGAGCAGTACTTC.